The source of this T cell receptor beta chain is a study of cytomegalovirus exposure and HLA in healthy donors. Across the whole study: From donors who were HLA-typed, an early data release held around 80 million unique TCRs. Study-wide results and caveats: Earlier analysis looked at TCR beta V segments, and most were productive about 90% or about 30% of the time. For TCR beta chains, V- and J-gene trimming was later linked to a missense DCLRE1C variant.

Notes on this clone: What it binds is unknown.

The CDR3 spans 13 residues. Germline CDR1 and CDR2: SGHDN and FVKESK. J gave up 3 bases and V 4 bases, and 2 bases lay outside the gene matches. PCR was performed using 60 Vbeta and 13 Jbeta primers. Per the original methods: Around 10 million of the approximately 80 million unique TCR beta chains counted in a later analysis were shared. Repertoires were generated with immunoSEQ multiplex PCR, while TCRdb's copy carries only in-frame clones and drops some. D and trimming come from the DNA, and the V and J calls and clone size come from that table. The sample includes roughly 90,000 clones, over 70% of them seen just once.

This clonotype was sampled from a man younger than 40 in good health and CMV-seropositive. The V and J genes are TRBV14 and TRBJ1-2; 7 bases are shared with TRBD1. Sequencing was done on a sample of PBMCs. The CDR3 DNA reads as TGTGCCAGCAGCCCGGACAGGTACTATGGCTACACCTTC. Its translation is CASSPDRYYGYTF.